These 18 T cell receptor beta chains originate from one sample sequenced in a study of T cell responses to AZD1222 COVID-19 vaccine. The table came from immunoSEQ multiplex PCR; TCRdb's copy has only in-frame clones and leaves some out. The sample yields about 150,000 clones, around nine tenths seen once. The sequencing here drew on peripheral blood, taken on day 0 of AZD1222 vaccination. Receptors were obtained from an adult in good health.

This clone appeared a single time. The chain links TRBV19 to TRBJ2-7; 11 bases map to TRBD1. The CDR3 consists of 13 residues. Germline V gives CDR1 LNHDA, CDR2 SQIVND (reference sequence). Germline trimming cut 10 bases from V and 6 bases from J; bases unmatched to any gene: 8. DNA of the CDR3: TGTGCCATCGGACAGGGGGCTCAGAGCGAGCAGTACTTC. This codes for CAIGQGAQSEQYF.

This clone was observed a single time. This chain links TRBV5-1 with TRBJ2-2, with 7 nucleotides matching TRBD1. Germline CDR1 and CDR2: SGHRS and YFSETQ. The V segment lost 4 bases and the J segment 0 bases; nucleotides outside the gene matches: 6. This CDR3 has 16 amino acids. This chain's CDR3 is CASSLGQSANTGELFF. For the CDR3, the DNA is TGCGCCAGCAGCCTGGGACAGAGCGCGAACACCGGGGAGCTGTTTTTT.

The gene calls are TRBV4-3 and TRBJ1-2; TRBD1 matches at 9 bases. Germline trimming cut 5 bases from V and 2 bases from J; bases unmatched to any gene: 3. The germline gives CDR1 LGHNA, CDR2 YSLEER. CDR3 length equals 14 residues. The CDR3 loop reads CASSSGQGNYGYTF. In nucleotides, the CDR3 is TGCGCCAGCAGCTCCGGACAGGGGAACTATGGCTACACCTTC.

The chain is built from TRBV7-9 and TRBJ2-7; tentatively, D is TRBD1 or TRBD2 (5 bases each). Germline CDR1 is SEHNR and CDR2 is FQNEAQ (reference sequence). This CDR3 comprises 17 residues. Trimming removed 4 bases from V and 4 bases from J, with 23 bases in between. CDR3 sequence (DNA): TGTGCCAGCAGCTCACAGAAAGGCCCGGGACCGATATACGAGCAGTACTTC. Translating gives CASSSQKGPGPIYEQYF.

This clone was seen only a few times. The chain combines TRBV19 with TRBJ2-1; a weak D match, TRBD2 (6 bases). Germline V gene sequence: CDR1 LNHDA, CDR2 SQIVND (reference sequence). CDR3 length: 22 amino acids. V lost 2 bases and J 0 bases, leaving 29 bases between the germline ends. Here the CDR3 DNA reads TGTGCCAGTAGTATAAGTAAGGGTGGGGAACTAACCGGGAGCGGCTCCTACAATGAGCAGTTCTTC. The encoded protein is CASSISKGGELTGSGSYNEQFF.

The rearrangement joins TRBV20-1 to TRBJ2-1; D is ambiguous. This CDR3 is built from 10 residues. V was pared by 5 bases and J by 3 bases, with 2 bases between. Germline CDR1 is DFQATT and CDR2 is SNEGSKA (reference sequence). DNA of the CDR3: TGCAGTGCTTACTACAATGAGCAGTTCTTC. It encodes CSAYYNEQFF.

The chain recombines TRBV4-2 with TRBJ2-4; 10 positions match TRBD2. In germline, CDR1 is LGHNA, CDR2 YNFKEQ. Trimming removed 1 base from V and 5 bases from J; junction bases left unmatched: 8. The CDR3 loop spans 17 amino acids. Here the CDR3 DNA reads TGTGCCAGCAGCCAAGTGTCAGGACTAGCGGAGCAAAACATTCAGTACTTC. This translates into CASSQVSGLAEQNIQYF.

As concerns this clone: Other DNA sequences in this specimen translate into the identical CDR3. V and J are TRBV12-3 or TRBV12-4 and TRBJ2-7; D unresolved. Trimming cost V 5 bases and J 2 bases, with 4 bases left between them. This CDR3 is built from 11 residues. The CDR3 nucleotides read TGTGCCAGCAGTCCCGCCTACGAGCAGTACTTC. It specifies CASSPAYEQYF.

The CDR3 coding sequence is TGTGCCAGCAGTTTATCGATGGCGGGGACGAATGAAAAACTGTTTTTT. This gives the protein CASSLSMAGTNEKLFF. The chain couples TRBV27 to TRBJ1-4, with a possible D match to TRBD1 (5 bases). Deletions cut 0 bases from V and 5 bases from J, with 13 bases between. CDR1 MNHEY and CDR2 SMNVEV come from the germline V gene (reference sequence). The CDR3 runs to 16 residues.

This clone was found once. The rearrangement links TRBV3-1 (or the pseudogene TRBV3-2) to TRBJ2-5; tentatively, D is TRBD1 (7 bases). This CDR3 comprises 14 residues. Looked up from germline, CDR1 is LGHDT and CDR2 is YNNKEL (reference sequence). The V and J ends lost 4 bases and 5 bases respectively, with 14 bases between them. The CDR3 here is CASSPGGGWETQYF. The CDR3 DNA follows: TGTGCCAGCAGCCCAGGAGGGGGCTGGGAGACCCAGTACTTC.

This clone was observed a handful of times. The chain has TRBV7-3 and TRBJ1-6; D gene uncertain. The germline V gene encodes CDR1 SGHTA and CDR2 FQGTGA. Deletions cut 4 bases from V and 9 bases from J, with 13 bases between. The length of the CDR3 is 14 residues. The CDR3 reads CASSYQGGISPLHF. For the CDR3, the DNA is TGTGCCAGCAGCTACCAAGGTGGTATTTCACCCCTCCACTTT.

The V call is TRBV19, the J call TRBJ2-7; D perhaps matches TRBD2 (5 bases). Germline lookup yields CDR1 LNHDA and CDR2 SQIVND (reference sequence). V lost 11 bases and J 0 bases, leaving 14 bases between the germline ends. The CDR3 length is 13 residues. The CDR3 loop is CASRPGSSYEQYF. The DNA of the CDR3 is TGTGCCTCCCGGCCGGGGAGCTCCTACGAGCAGTACTTC.

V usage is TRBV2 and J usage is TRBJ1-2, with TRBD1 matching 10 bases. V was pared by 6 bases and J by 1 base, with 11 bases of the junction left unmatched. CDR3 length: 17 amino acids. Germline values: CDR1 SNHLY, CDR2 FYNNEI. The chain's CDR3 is CASSASRDRGGNYGYTF. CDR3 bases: TGTGCCAGCAGCGCGAGCCGGGACAGGGGAGGTAACTATGGCTACACCTTC.

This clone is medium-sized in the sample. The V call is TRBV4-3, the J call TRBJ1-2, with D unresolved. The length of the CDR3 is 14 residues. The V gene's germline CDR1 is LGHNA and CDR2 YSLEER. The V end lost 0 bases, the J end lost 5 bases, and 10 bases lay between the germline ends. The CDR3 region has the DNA TGCGCCAGCAGCCAAGAACTTAGCCCTTATGGCTACACCTTC. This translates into CASSQELSPYGYTF.

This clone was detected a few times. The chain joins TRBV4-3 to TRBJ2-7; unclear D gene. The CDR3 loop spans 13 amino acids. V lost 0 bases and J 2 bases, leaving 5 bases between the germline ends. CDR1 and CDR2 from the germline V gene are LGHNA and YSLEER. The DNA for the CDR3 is TGCGCCAGCAGCCAAGAAGGCACCTACGAGCAGTACTTC. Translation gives CASSQEGTYEQYF.

CDR3 protein: CASTQLGGQGLAGELFF. The CDR3 DNA sequence: TGTGCCAGTACCCAACTCGGGGGACAGGGGTTGGCTGGGGAGCTGTTTTTT. This sequence joins TRBV19 and TRBJ2-2; 10 bases line up with TRBD1. With V trimmed by 7 bases and J by 8 bases, 16 bases remained unmatched. The CDR3 is 17 amino acids. Germline-derived CDR1 and CDR2 are LNHDA and SQIVND (reference sequence).

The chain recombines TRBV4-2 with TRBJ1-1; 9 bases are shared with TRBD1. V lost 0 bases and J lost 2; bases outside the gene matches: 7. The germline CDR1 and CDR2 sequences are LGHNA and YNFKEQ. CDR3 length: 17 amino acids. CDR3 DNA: TGTGCCAGCAGCCAAGAATCAGGGGGACAGGGAAACACTGAAGCTTTCTTT. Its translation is CASSQESGGQGNTEAFF.

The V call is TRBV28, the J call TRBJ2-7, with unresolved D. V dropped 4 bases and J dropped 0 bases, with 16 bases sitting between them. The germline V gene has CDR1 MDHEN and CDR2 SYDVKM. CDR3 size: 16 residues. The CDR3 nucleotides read TGTGCCAGCAGTTCCCCGCCGGACCGTCGCTCCTACGAGCAGTACTTC. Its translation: CASSSPPDRRSYEQYF. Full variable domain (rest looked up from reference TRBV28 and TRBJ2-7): DVKVTQSSRYLVKRTGEKVFLECVQDMDHENMFWYRQDPGLGLRLIYFSYDVKMKEKGDIPEGYSVSREKKERFSLILESASTNQTSMYLCASSSPPDRRSYEQYFGPGTRLTVT.